These 25 T cell receptor beta chains were all obtained from the same sample, sequenced in a study of patients and donors after allogeneic stem cell transplantation. MiXCR, applied by TCRdb to the RT-PCR reads, yields one record per CDR3 protein. The sample holds about 210,000 distinct CDR3 sequences, around 40% seen once. Specimen: blood, either unsorted or a sorted T cell fraction (not recorded which). Receptors originate from a human donor who was either an allogeneic HSCT recipient or a stem cell or donor lymphocyte infusion donor (not recorded which). It is not recorded whose cells these are; they may come from a transplant donor.

The rearrangement joins TRBV3-1 to TRBJ1-2, with TRBD1 identical over 11 bases. The V and J ends lost 4 bases and 7 bases, in that order; junction bases with no gene match: 11. The CDR3 extends over 16 amino acids. Germline V lookup: CDR1 LGHDT, CDR2 YNNKEL (reference sequence). As DNA, the CDR3 is TGTGCCAGCAGCCGGAGGACAGGGGGCGGCGGTAGTGGCTACACCTTC. Protein: CASSRRTGGGGSGYTF. Combining the CDR3 with reference TRBV3-1 and TRBJ1-2 gives the whole variable domain DTAVSQTPKYLVTQMGNDKSIKCEQNLGHDTMYWYKQDSKKFLKIMFSYNNKELIINETVPNRFSPKSPDKAHLNLHINSLELGDSAVYFCASSRRTGGGGSGYTFGSGTRLTVV.

The rearrangement joins TRBV5-6 to TRBJ2-1; D unclear. Germline V gene sequence: CDR1 SGHDT, CDR2 YYEEEE. CDR3 length: 15 amino acids. Trimming removed 3 bases from V and 9 bases from J, with 19 bases in between. The CDR3: CASSSIDPGPSEQFF. For the CDR3, the DNA is TGTGCCAGCAGCTCGATCGACCCTGGACCAAGTGAGCAGTTCTTC.

This chain joins TRBV6-2 or TRBV6-3 and TRBJ1-5; D ambiguous. The CDR3 consists of 17 residues. V gave up 8 bases and J gave up 0 bases, with 20 bases separating them. Germline V gene lookup returns CDR1 MNHEY and CDR2 SVGEGT. CDR3 sequence reads: CASSWTLEDYSNQPQHF. The DNA of the CDR3 is TGTGCCAGCTCTTGGACCCTCGAGGATTATAGCAATCAGCCCCAGCATTTT.

V and J are TRBV4-1 and TRBJ1-5; no clear D gene. V gave up 4 bases and J gave up 2 bases, with 12 bases separating them. The CDR3 extends over 15 amino acids. Germline-derived CDR1 and CDR2 are MGHRA and YSYEKL. The CDR3 DNA sequence: TGCGCCAGCAGCCCCCGGGTGTCGGGCAATCAGCCCCAGCATTTT. Protein sequence: CASSPRVSGNQPQHF.

The V gene is TRBV30, the J gene TRBJ2-1; D gene unclear. The CDR3 runs to 14 residues. V lost 0 bases, J lost 5 bases, and 11 bases lay in between. Per the germline V gene, CDR1 is GTSNPN and CDR2 is SVGIG (reference sequence). The CDR3 is CAWSVISRNNEQFF. CDR3 DNA sequence: TGTGCCTGGAGTGTAATATCCAGGAACAATGAGCAGTTCTTC.

This clonotype turned up a few times. The genes are TRBV11-2 and TRBJ1-1, with D uncertain. The CDR3 consists of 17 residues. V gave up 1 base and J gave up 1 base, with 16 bases separating them. Germline CDR1 is SGHAT and CDR2 is FQNNGV. CDR3 nucleotides: TGTGCCAGCAGCTTAGTTGGGTGGACGAGGCAGAACACTGAAGCTTTCTTT. Its protein product is CASSLVGWTRQNTEAFF.

V gene TRBV5-1 combines with J gene TRBJ2-7; 9 nucleotides align to TRBD1. This CDR3 region has 15 residues. Trimming removed 0 bases from V and 4 bases from J; junction bases left unmatched: 5. Germline loops: CDR1 SGHRS, CDR2 YFSETQ. Here the CDR3 reads CASSLADRGLYEQYF. The CDR3 DNA is TGCGCCAGCAGCTTGGCGGACAGGGGTTTATACGAGCAGTACTTC. Complete variable domain (other parts from reference TRBV5-1 and TRBJ2-7): KAGVTQTPRYLIKTRGQQVTLSCSPISGHRSVSWYQQTPGQGLQFLFEYFSETQRNKGNFPGRFSGRQFSNSRSEMNVSTLELGDSALYLCASSLADRGLYEQYFGPGTRLTVT.

The genes are TRBV6-6 and TRBJ2-7; D is ambiguous. V gave up 6 bases and J gave up 0 bases, with 6 bases separating them. Germline V lookup: CDR1 MNHNY, CDR2 SVGAGI (reference sequence). The CDR3 has 12 residues. CDR3 sequence: CASRSSSYEQYF. In DNA, the CDR3 is TGTGCCAGCAGGAGTAGCTCCTACGAGCAGTACTTC.

The genes are TRBV6-5 and TRBJ2-6, with 7 bases lining up with TRBD1. Per germline, CDR1 MNHEY and CDR2 SVGAGI. With 4 bases clipped from V and 0 bases from J, the junction kept 15 bases outside the gene matches. The CDR3 covers 20 residues. The CDR3 loop reads CASSFIFQDRPASGANVLTF. The CDR3 DNA follows: TGTGCCAGCAGTTTTATCTTCCAGGACAGGCCAGCCTCTGGGGCCAACGTCCTGACTTTC.

The chain combines TRBV11-2 with TRBJ2-1; D may match TRBD1 or TRBD2 (6 bases each). V shed 5 bases and J shed 5 bases, with 28 bases lying between them. The germline CDR1 and CDR2 sequences are SGHAT and FQNNGV. The CDR3 is 19 residues long. The CDR3 DNA follows: TGTGCCAGCAGCCGCTCCACCCGTTTACTCGGGGGCCCTAACAATGAGCAGTTCTTC. This codes for CASSRSTRLLGGPNNEQFF.

V gene TRBV7-8 combines with J gene TRBJ2-2; 10 bases match TRBD2. The CDR3 extends over 16 amino acids. CDR1 SGHVS and CDR2 FQNEAQ come from the germline V gene. The trim removed 5 bases at V and 2 bases at J, leaving 5 bases unmatched. Here the CDR3 reads CASSLIAGGNTGELFF. As DNA, the CDR3 is TGTGCCAGCAGCCTAATAGCGGGGGGTAACACCGGGGAGCTGTTTTTT.

This clonotype was detected a few times. The rearrangement uses TRBV27 and TRBJ1-5; D perhaps matches TRBD1 (6 bases). Germline CDR1 is MNHEY and CDR2 is SMNVEV (reference sequence). The CDR3 has 15 amino acids. Trimming cost V 8 bases and J 2 bases, with 16 bases left between them. The DNA of the CDR3 is TGTGCCAGCCGAGGCGGCAGGGGAGGCAATCAGCCCCAGCATTTT. Translating it yields CASRGGRGGNQPQHF.

V is TRBV7-9 and J is TRBJ2-1; 13 bases align to TRBD2. Germline loops: CDR1 SEHNR, CDR2 FQNEAQ (reference sequence). This CDR3 has 16 amino acids. Germline trimming cut 5 bases from V and 8 bases from J; bases unmatched to any gene: 9. The CDR3 loop reads CASSRGLAGVFDEQFF. The CDR3 DNA is TGTGCCAGCAGCCGAGGACTAGCGGGGGTATTTGATGAGCAGTTCTTC.

The chain has TRBV5-1 and TRBJ2-5, with D uncertain. The CDR3 is made up of 14 amino acids. V was trimmed by 0 bases and J by 2 bases, leaving 8 bases between them. CDR1 and CDR2 (germline): SGHRS, YFSETQ. The CDR3 loop is CASSLAVRQETQYF. CDR3 in DNA: TGCGCCAGCAGCTTGGCCGTCAGGCAAGAGACCCAGTACTTC.

The gene calls are TRBV5-6 and TRBJ2-7; D remains ambiguous. The CDR3 extends over 13 amino acids. Germline V gene data show CDR1 as SGHDT and CDR2 as YYEEEE. CDR3 nucleotides: TGTCAAATCCCACGGCTGGGGACCTACGAGCAGTACTTC. It encodes CQIPRLGTYEQYF.

The CDR3 region has the DNA TGTGCCAGCTCACCGAACGGTCTCACCGCTACCTCCTACGAGCAGTACTTC. This gives the protein CASSPNGLTATSYEQYF. V and J are TRBV18 and TRBJ2-7; D not resolved. V lost 3 bases and J 0 bases, leaving 18 bases between the germline ends. The CDR3 has 17 amino acids. CDR1 is KGHSH and CDR2 is LQKENI in the germline V gene.

This clonotype has more than one count but fewer than ten. The chain joins TRBV9 to TRBJ1-5; TRBD1 is a possible D gene (5 bases). Germline V lookup: CDR1 SGDLS, CDR2 YYNGEE. The CDR3 runs to 13 residues. V dropped 0 bases and J dropped 6 bases, with 7 bases sitting between them. CDR3 protein: CASSVEGSQPQHF. CDR3 bases: TGTGCCAGCAGCGTAGAGGGGTCTCAGCCCCAGCATTTT.

The chain has TRBV20-1 and TRBJ1-5; D not resolved. The germline V gene encodes CDR1 DFQATT and CDR2 SNEGSKA (reference sequence). CDR3 length equals 15 residues. The V end was cut by 1 base, the J end by 3 bases, with 13 bases between. CDR3 amino acids: CSARVGGAINQPQHF. The DNA for the CDR3 is TGCAGTGCTAGAGTGGGAGGAGCTATCAATCAGCCCCAGCATTTT.

This chain links TRBV5-1 with TRBJ2-3, with D possibly matching TRBD2 (5 bases). Trimming took off 3 bases at V and 0 bases at J, with 8 bases between the two ends. This CDR3 is 14 amino acids long. Germline V gene sequence: CDR1 SGHRS, CDR2 YFSETQ. This CDR3 reads CASSSWTSTDTQYF. CDR3 in DNA: TGCGCCAGCAGCTCCTGGACTAGCACAGATACGCAGTATTTT.

This clonotype was seen a few times. The chain carries TRBV24-1 and TRBJ1-2; D is unresolved. This CDR3 spans 16 amino acids. Deletions cut 6 bases from V and 5 bases from J, with 21 bases between. CDR1 KGHDR and CDR2 SFDVKD come from the germline V gene. CDR3 sequence reads: CATSHRAGKDGYGYTF. The CDR3 DNA sequence: TGTGCCACCAGTCATCGGGCCGGTAAGGATGGGTATGGCTACACCTTC.

This clonotype was picked up a small number of times. The DNA for the CDR3 is TGCAGCTTCTTCCCCGGCCCTACGAACACTGAAGCTTTCTTT. It specifies CSFFPGPTNTEAFF. The chain has TRBV29-1 and TRBJ1-1; D gene unclear. V lost 8 bases to trimming and J lost 1 base, with 17 bases between them. This CDR3 spans 14 amino acids. Germline-derived CDR1 and CDR2 are SQVTM and ANQGSEA.

In its sample, this clonotype was seen a few times. This chain links TRBV3-1 with TRBJ1-2; D unclear. V dropped 8 bases and J dropped 8 bases, with 18 bases sitting between them. This CDR3 contains 13 residues. Per the germline V gene, CDR1 is LGHDT and CDR2 is YNNKEL (reference sequence). CDR3 in amino acids: CASWSAGRSGYTF. In nucleotides, the CDR3 is TGTGCCAGCTGGTCGGCGGGGAGGAGCGGCTACACCTTC.

The genes are TRBV7-9 and TRBJ1-2, with 7 nucleotides matching TRBD1. V was pared by 6 bases and J by 4 bases, with 8 bases of the junction left unmatched. Germline CDR1 SEHNR, CDR2 FQNEAQ (reference sequence). The CDR3 is 14 residues long. The CDR3 DNA reads TGTGCCAGCAGTCGTACAGGGGCGCTCTATGGCTACACCTTC. Its translation is CASSRTGALYGYTF.

V and J are TRBV5-1 and TRBJ2-5; D is ambiguous. The V and J ends lost 3 bases and 0 bases respectively, with 9 bases between them. This CDR3 spans 14 amino acids. The V gene's germline CDR1 is SGHRS and CDR2 YFSETQ. Written as DNA, the CDR3 is TGCGCCAGCAGCTCGGTACCGTACCAAGAGACCCAGTACTTC. Translating gives CASSSVPYQETQYF.

The V call is TRBV7-2, the J call TRBJ2-3; D is unresolved. Trimming took off 3 bases at V and 3 bases at J, with 7 bases between the two ends. The CDR3 length is 13 residues. CDR1 is SGHTA and CDR2 is FQGNSA in the germline V gene. Here the CDR3 reads CASSFKITDTQYF. The CDR3 region has the DNA TGTGCCAGCAGCTTTAAGATAACAGATACGCAGTATTTT.